This T cell receptor beta chain was identified in a study of T cell changes during pregnancy in multiple sclerosis. Trimming removed 4 bases from V and 0 bases from J, with 25 bases in between. CDR3 length: 19 residues. The germline V gene has CDR1 SGHDN and CDR2 FVKESK. TCRdb's copy holds only in-frame clones and misses some; the assay was immunoSEQ multiplex PCR. The sample carries 65,000 to 90,000 clones, approximately 90% recorded once. The chain employs TRBV14 and TRBJ2-7; possible D gene TRBD2, 6 bases. The receptor was derived from a female donor with multiple sclerosis, enrolled in a pregnancy study. The sample here was peripheral blood, taken in the first trimester of pregnancy. CDR3 region: CASSPIAPGGRPFSYEQYF. The CDR3 nucleotides read TGTGCCAGCAGCCCGATCGCTCCCGGAGGGCGACCGTTCTCCTACGAGCAGTACTTC.